The clone carrying this T cell receptor (beta chain) occurred a few times. V was trimmed by 1 base and J by 3 bases, leaving 7 bases between them. CDR1 is MNHNS and CDR2 is SASEGT in the germline V gene. The length of the CDR3 is 13 residues. The investigators amplified TCR beta CDR3 regions from RNA transcripts. The study used the HTBI primer set for a first-round RT-PCR of the TCR CDR3. TCRdb reprocessed the multiplex PCR reads with MiXCR, giving one entry per CDR3 protein. The sample includes 400,000 to 500,000 distinct CDR3 sequences, roughly an eighth of them seen just once. This entry belongs to a study of T cells in Graves' hyperthyroidism and ophthalmopathy.

The receptor was isolated from a woman aged 18-29 years with Graves' hyperthyroidism. Specimen: blood. The chain recombines TRBV6-1 with TRBJ2-7; D is ambiguous. CDR3 amino acids: CASSEGLDYEQYF. The CDR3 DNA follows: TGTGCCAGCAGTGAAGGGTTAGACTACGAGCAGTACTTC.